The clone carrying this TCR beta chain was observed once. Its matching antigen is unknown. The record originates from a study of PD-L1 blockade in urothelial cancer. Study summary: Between 0 and 3 prior chemotherapy regimens had been given to patients. Blood analyses occurred 3 weeks (second dose) and 6 weeks post treatment start. Study-level findings and limits: Clones that were tumor-associated expanded more in the blood of durable-benefit patients at 3 weeks.

Clones were sequenced by immunoSEQ multiplex PCR, and TCRdb holds only the in-frame ones, with some missing. The sample has fewer than 85,000 clones, around nine tenths seen once; the top ten hold around 11%. Trimming took off 8 bases at V and 3 bases at J, with 14 bases between the two ends. This CDR3 comprises 14 residues. CDR1 and CDR2 (germline): MNHNS, SASEGT. Time point specified: peripheral blood 6 weeks after treatment start. Locally advanced or metastatic urothelial carcinoma affected all patients. This specimen consisted of PBMCs, obtained around atezolizumab (anti-PD-L1) treatment. The source is a man aged 55-75 years with urothelial cancer. The V and J genes are TRBV6-1 and TRBJ1-5; TRBD1 might be the D (6 bases). CDR3 amino acids: CASDSGGFNQPQHF. CDR3 DNA sequence: TGTGCCAGCGATTCGGGGGGCTTCAATCAGCCCCAGCATTTT.